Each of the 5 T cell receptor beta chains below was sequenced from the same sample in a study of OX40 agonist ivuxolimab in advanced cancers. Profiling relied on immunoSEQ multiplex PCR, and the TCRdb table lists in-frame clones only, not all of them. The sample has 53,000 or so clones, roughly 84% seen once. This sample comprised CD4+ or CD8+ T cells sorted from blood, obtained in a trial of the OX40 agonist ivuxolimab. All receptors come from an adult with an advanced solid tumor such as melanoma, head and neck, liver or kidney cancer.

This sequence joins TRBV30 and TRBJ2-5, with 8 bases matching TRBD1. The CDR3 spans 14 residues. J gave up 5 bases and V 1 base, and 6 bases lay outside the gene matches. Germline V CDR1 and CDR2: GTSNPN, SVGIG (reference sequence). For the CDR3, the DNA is TGTGCCTGGAGTGGACAGGGGAGGAGGGAGACCCAGTACTTC. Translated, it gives CAWSGQGRRETQYF.

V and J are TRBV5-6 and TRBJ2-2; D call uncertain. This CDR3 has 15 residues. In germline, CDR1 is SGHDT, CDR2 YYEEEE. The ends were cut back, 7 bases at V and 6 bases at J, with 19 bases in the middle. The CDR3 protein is CASYDFSRAAGELFF. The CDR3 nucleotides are TGTGCCAGCTACGACTTCTCCCGGGCCGCCGGGGAGCTGTTTTTT. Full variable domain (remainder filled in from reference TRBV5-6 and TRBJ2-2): DAGVTQSPTHLIKTRGQQVTLRCSPKSGHDTVSWYQQALGQGPQFIFQYYEEEERQRGNFPDRFSGHQFPNYSSELNVNALLLGDSALYLCASYDFSRAAGELFFGEGSRLTVL.

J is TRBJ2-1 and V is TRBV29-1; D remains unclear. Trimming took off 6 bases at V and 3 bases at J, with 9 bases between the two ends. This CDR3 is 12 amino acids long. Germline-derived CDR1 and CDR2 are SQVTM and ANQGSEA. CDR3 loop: CSVRRYYNEQFF. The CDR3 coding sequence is TGCAGCGTCCGACGGTACTACAATGAGCAGTTCTTC.

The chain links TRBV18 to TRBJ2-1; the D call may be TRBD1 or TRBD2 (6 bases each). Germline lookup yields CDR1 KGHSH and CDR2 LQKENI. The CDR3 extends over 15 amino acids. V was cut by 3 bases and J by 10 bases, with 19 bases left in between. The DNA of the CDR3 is TGTGCCAGCTCACCGGGACCAAGCGGAGGGGGGGAGCAGTTCTTC. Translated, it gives CASSPGPSGGGEQFF.

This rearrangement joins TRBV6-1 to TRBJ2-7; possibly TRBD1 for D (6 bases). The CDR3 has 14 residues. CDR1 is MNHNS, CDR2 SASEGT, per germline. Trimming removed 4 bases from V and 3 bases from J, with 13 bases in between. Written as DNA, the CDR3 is TGTGCCAGCAGTGCGACAGGAGGACGCTACGAGCAGTACTTC. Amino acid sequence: CASSATGGRYEQYF.